This T cell receptor (beta chain) was observed in a study of blood T cell repertoires in COVID-19. On the study more broadly: There were acute and convalescent COVID-19 samples, and they came from the United States, Italy and Spain.

Libraries were prepared by immunoSEQ multiplex PCR; TCRdb keeps only in-frame clonotypes and omits some of them. The sample consists of some 160,000 clones, around 75% of them appearing once. This CDR3 comprises 14 residues. Germline V gene data show CDR1 as SSHAT and CDR2 as FNYEAQ (reference sequence). Points on this clone: One end of the junction varies from germline; a read error may be responsible.

This TCR was sampled from a woman aged 80 or over with acute or convalescent COVID-19. V gene TRBV7-7 combines with J gene TRBJ2-2, with 7 bases aligning to TRBD1. Source material: peripheral blood. The DNA of the CDR3 is TGTGCTAGCAGCTTATTAGACAGGGCCGGGGAGCTGTTTTTT. Its protein product is CASSLLDRAGELFF.